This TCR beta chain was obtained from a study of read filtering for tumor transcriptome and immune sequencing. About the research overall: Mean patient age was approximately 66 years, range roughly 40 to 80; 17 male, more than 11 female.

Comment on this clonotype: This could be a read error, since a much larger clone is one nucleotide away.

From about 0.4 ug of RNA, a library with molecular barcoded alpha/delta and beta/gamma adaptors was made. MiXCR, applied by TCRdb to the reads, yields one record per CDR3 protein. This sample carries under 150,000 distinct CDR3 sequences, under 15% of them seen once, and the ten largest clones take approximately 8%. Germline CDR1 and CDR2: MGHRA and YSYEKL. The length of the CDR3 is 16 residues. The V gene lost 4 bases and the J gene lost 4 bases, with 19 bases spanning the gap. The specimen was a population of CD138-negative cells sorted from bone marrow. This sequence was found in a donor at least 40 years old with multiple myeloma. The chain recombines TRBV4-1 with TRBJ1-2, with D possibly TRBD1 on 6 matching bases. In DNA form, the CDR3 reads TGCGCCAGCAGCCCCGTGGGGGGGGCTTCTTCCTATGGCTACACCTTC. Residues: CASSPVGGASSYGYTF.